The 30 T cell receptor beta chains below all came from one sample that was sequenced in a study of blood T cells in healthy people across ages. Together with a sample-barcoded 5' primer, a J-beta primer mix was included in a second PCR lasting roughly 6 to 12 cycles. TCRdb fed the 5' RACE reads into MiXCR, producing one record per CDR3 protein. The sample consists of roughly 800,000 distinct CDR3 sequences, roughly 64% of them appearing once. The specimen was blood. Receptors originate from a man in his thirties or forties in good health.

The chain joins TRBV5-1 to TRBJ1-4, with D perhaps matching TRBD1 (6 bases). CDR3 length: 16 residues. Trimming stripped 0 bases from V and 6 bases from J, with 15 bases between. Germline loops: CDR1 SGHRS, CDR2 YFSETQ. In nucleotides, the CDR3 is TGCGCCAGCAGCTTGGCCACAGCCGGACAGTATGAAAAACTGTTTTTT. Amino acids: CASSLATAGQYEKLFF.

The CDR3 coding sequence is TGTGCCAGCAGTTTTCGGGGGGCGCACGCAGATACGCAGTATTTT. Its translation: CASSFRGAHADTQYF. The V and J genes are TRBV27 and TRBJ2-3; the D gene is possibly TRBD2 (7 bases). The V gene lost 3 bases and the J gene lost 4 bases, with 14 bases spanning the gap. Germline V gene sequence: CDR1 MNHEY, CDR2 SMNVEV (reference sequence). The CDR3 is made up of 15 amino acids.

The gene calls are TRBV28 and TRBJ2-6; TRBD1 matches at 11 bases. The CDR3 consists of 22 residues. Germline V gene lookup returns CDR1 MDHEN and CDR2 SYDVKM. Trimming cost V 0 bases and J 2 bases; bases outside gene matches: 15. Here the CDR3 reads CASSLWNVPPGQGVAGANVLTF. The CDR3 DNA sequence: TGTGCCAGCAGTTTATGGAACGTTCCACCGGGACAGGGGGTAGCTGGGGCCAACGTCCTGACTTTC.

The V gene is TRBV28, the J gene TRBJ2-7, with TRBD1 matching 7 bases. This CDR3 comprises 15 residues. CDR1 is MDHEN and CDR2 is SYDVKM in the germline V gene. V trimming: 5 bases; J trimming: 2 bases; junction bases outside the gene matches: 9. The chain's CDR3 is CASSRDSIPTYEQYF. The CDR3, as DNA: TGTGCCAGCAGTCGGGACAGTATACCCACCTACGAGCAGTACTTC.

The rearrangement uses TRBV6-6 and TRBJ2-1; no reliable D call. Between the trimmed V and J ends, which lost 6 bases and 9 bases, there was a span of 12 bases. Germline V lookup: CDR1 MNHNY, CDR2 SVGAGI (reference sequence). This CDR3 is built from 12 residues. CDR3 DNA: TGTGCCAGCAGCCGACCGCGGAGTGAGCAGTTCTTC. Translating it yields CASSRPRSEQFF.

The chain recombines TRBV7-9 with TRBJ2-5, with D unresolved. The DNA end favors TRBJ2-4, so the J call may be wrong. Per germline, CDR1 SEHNR and CDR2 FQNEAQ (reference sequence). The CDR3 covers 13 residues. In nucleotides, the CDR3 is TGTGCCAGCAGCTTAGGTCCCAAAAACATTCAGTACTTC. Translation: CASSLGPKNIQYF.

The V call is TRBV20-1, the J call TRBJ2-1; possibly TRBD2 for D (6 bases). This CDR3 comprises 14 residues. Trimming pared 5 bases from V and 0 bases from J, leaving 11 bases between. The germline gives CDR1 DFQATT, CDR2 SNEGSKA (reference sequence). CDR3 protein: CSAQAGHSYNEQFF. As DNA, the CDR3 is TGCAGTGCTCAAGCGGGCCACTCCTACAATGAGCAGTTCTTC.

The genes are TRBV15 and TRBJ2-7; 8 nucleotides agree with TRBD1. The germline gives CDR1 LNHNV, CDR2 YYDKDF (reference sequence). CDR3 length equals 15 residues. The ends lost 5 bases at V and 2 bases at J; junction bases unmatched: 8. CDR3 residues: CATSVSSGGAYEQYF. DNA of the CDR3: TGTGCCACCAGCGTATCTTCAGGGGGCGCCTACGAGCAGTACTTC.

This sequence joins TRBV6-1 and TRBJ2-1, with TRBD1 identical over 10 bases. Germline-derived CDR1 and CDR2 are MNHNS and SASEGT. This CDR3 spans 16 amino acids. Germline trimming cut 6 bases from V and 3 bases from J; bases unmatched to any gene: 8. DNA for the CDR3: TGTGCCAGCAGATTCTCCGGGACAGGGGTCTACAATGAGCAGTTCTTC. The encoded protein is CASRFSGTGVYNEQFF.

CDR3 DNA: TGCAGCGTTGAAAGGGCACTAGCGGGAGATGGTGAGACCCAGTACTTC. It encodes CSVERALAGDGETQYF. The V gene is TRBV29-1, the J gene TRBJ2-5, with 11 bases fitting TRBD2. Germline CDR1 is SQVTM and CDR2 is ANQGSEA. J lost 5 bases, V lost 2 bases, and 10 bases had no gene match. The length of the CDR3 is 16 residues.

This rearrangement joins TRBV30 to TRBJ2-3, with D possibly being TRBD2 (5 bases). With 2 bases removed from V and 3 bases from J, the gap between germline ends came to 12 bases. The CDR3 length is 14 residues. The germline V gene encodes CDR1 GTSNPN and CDR2 SVGIG (reference sequence). Written as DNA, the CDR3 is TGTGCCTGGAGTCCCCCGGGAAGAACAGATACGCAGTATTTT. Amino acid sequence: CAWSPPGRTDTQYF.

V is TRBV7-8 and J is TRBJ2-1, with D perhaps given as TRBD1 or TRBD2 (5 bases each). Germline lookup yields CDR1 SGHVS and CDR2 FQNEAQ. V was cut by 4 bases and J by 6 bases, with 19 bases left in between. This CDR3 comprises 16 residues. CDR3 amino acids: CASSSSTGTLTNEQFF. In DNA form, the CDR3 reads TGTGCCAGCAGCTCATCTACCGGGACGCTCACCAATGAGCAGTTCTTC.

This rearrangement joins TRBV7-2 to TRBJ2-7, with TRBD2 as a possible D gene (5 bases). Trimming pared 4 bases from V and 4 bases from J, leaving 14 bases between. The germline gives CDR1 SGHTA, CDR2 FQGNSA. This CDR3 is built from 14 residues. The CDR3 reads CASSYKLGPYEQYF. Written as DNA, the CDR3 is TGTGCCAGCAGCTACAAACTAGGCCCATACGAGCAGTACTTC.

This chain links TRBV7-9 with TRBJ2-2, with D uncertain. The germline CDR1 and CDR2 sequences are SEHNR and FQNEAQ (reference sequence). Trimming shortened V by 4 bases and J by 5 bases, and 17 bases separated the two germline ends. The CDR3 runs to 16 residues. CDR3 residues: CASSSLGPRLTGELFF. CDR3 nucleotides: TGTGCCAGCAGCTCCCTCGGCCCTCGACTTACCGGGGAGCTGTTTTTT.

This clonotype appeared a few times. The chain recombines TRBV27 with TRBJ1-2; no definite D call. Germline V lookup: CDR1 MNHEY, CDR2 SMNVEV (reference sequence). CDR3 length: 14 amino acids. V lost 4 bases to trimming and J lost 2 bases, with 11 bases between them. CDR3 in DNA: TGTGCCAGCAGTTCCGGGAGCGGGAACTATGGCTACACCTTC. As protein: CASSSGSGNYGYTF.

The chain links TRBV5-1 to TRBJ2-2, with 9 bases lining up with TRBD1. In germline, CDR1 is SGHRS, CDR2 YFSETQ. The CDR3 runs to 14 residues. V lost 4 bases to trimming and J lost 6 bases; unmatched junction nucleotides: 4. The DNA for the CDR3 is TGCGCCAGCAGCCCGGACAGGGGCTCCGGGGAGCTGTTTTTT. Protein: CASSPDRGSGELFF.

This clonotype was observed a handful of times. The genes are TRBV12-3 or TRBV12-4 and TRBJ2-5; TRBD1 might be the D (8 bases). V dropped 7 bases and J dropped 6 bases, with 18 bases sitting between them. The CDR3 sequence is 14 residues long. The CDR3 DNA is TGTGCCAGCACCAATACAGGGGGGGCGAAGACCCAGTACTTC. Amino acid sequence: CASTNTGGAKTQYF.

This clonotype appeared a few times. The gene calls are TRBV20-1 and TRBJ1-1; D not resolved. The CDR3 length is 14 residues. V shed 3 bases and J shed 4 bases, with 15 bases lying between them. From germline, CDR1 is DFQATT and CDR2 SNEGSKA (reference sequence). The CDR3 nucleotides read TGCAGTGCTAGGATGGTAAACAAGGGCACTGAAGCTTTCTTT. Its translation is CSARMVNKGTEAFF.

The gene calls are TRBV10-3 and TRBJ2-5; 8 bases line up with TRBD1. V trimming: 0 bases; J trimming: 11 bases; junction bases outside the gene matches: 11. Germline assignment: CDR1 ENHRY and CDR2 SYGVKD. The CDR3 is made up of 15 amino acids. In DNA form, the CDR3 reads TGTGCCATCAGTGAGTCGACAGGGGCCCCGGGGGAGCAGTACTTC. As protein: CAISESTGAPGEQYF.

V and J are TRBV27 and TRBJ2-3; TRBD2 matches 7 bases. The CDR3 is 16 amino acids. The ends lost 4 bases at V and 5 bases at J; junction bases unmatched: 12. Germline assignment: CDR1 MNHEY and CDR2 SMNVEV (reference sequence). CDR3 DNA sequence: TGTGCCAGCAGTTATATCGCGGCGGGAGAGAGAGATACGCAGTATTTT. Translated: CASSYIAAGERDTQYF.

This chain connects TRBV12-3 or TRBV12-4 to TRBJ2-5; D is unresolved. Trimming pared 5 bases from V and 2 bases from J, leaving 12 bases between. The CDR3 is 14 amino acids. The CDR3 nucleotides are TGTGCCAGCAGTCATCGAGGTCGGCAAGAGACCCAGTACTTC. It specifies CASSHRGRQETQYF.

The chain is built from TRBV7-2 and TRBJ2-7; TRBD2 agrees at 7 bases. V shed 4 bases, J shed 5 bases, and the junction held 11 bases outside the gene matches. Germline CDR1 is SGHTA and CDR2 is FQGNSA. The CDR3 covers 15 residues. Here the CDR3 reads CASSWASDGRDEQYF. CDR3 DNA sequence: TGTGCCAGCAGCTGGGCTTCGGATGGGAGGGACGAGCAGTACTTC.

There are a few counts of this clonotype. This chain uses TRBV7-2 with TRBJ2-5, with D possibly TRBD1 on 6 matching bases. Germline lookup yields CDR1 SGHTA and CDR2 FQGNSA. The CDR3 covers 12 residues. Deletions cut 4 bases from V and 7 bases from J, with 10 bases between. CDR3 protein: CASSSRGGTQYF. The CDR3 region has the DNA TGTGCCAGCAGCTCCAGGGGTGGGACCCAGTACTTC.

This chain links TRBV11-2 with TRBJ2-7; TRBD1 aligns across 7 bases. The closer fit of TRBJ2-5 to the DNA end suggests the J call may be wrong. The CDR3 runs to 15 residues. Germline V lookup: CDR1 SGHAT, CDR2 FQNNGV. This CDR3 is CASSFNRGKGETQYF. In DNA form, the CDR3 reads TGTGCCAGCAGCTTTAACAGGGGTAAAGGAGAGACCCAGTACTTC.

V is TRBV24-1 and J is TRBJ2-7; no clear D gene. The CDR3 is made up of 16 amino acids. V was cut by 0 bases and J by 7 bases, with 18 bases left in between. Per germline, CDR1 KGHDR and CDR2 SFDVKD. The CDR3 region is CATSDLRFGLIWEQYF. CDR3 DNA sequence: TGTGCCACCAGTGATTTGAGGTTTGGCCTCATCTGGGAGCAGTACTTC.

The sample holds many counts of this clonotype. The V and J genes are TRBV20-1 and TRBJ2-7, with D tentatively TRBD2 (6 bases). This CDR3 has 14 amino acids. Trimming removed 3 bases from V and 0 bases from J, with 12 bases in between. The germline V gene has CDR1 DFQATT and CDR2 SNEGSKA (reference sequence). Here the CDR3 DNA reads TGCAGTGCTAGGGTGGCGGGGTCCTCCTACGAGCAGTACTTC. The encoded protein is CSARVAGSSYEQYF.

The chain recombines TRBV6-5 with TRBJ2-5; 11 bases line up with TRBD2. V lost 9 bases to trimming and J lost 11 bases; unmatched junction nucleotides: 14. The CDR3 covers 14 residues. Germline CDR1 reads MNHEY; CDR2 reads SVGAGI. CDR3 bases: TGTGCCAGTCAGAATAGCGGGAGGGCCAAAGAGCAGTACTTC. It translates to CASQNSGRAKEQYF.

V and J are TRBV20-1 and TRBJ2-1, with D uncertain. Trimming cost V 5 bases and J 9 bases, with 8 bases left between them. Germline V gene lookup returns CDR1 DFQATT and CDR2 SNEGSKA (reference sequence). CDR3 size: 10 residues. CDR3 sequence: CSASRPEQFF. CDR3 nucleotides: TGCAGTGCTTCCCGACCTGAGCAGTTCTTC.

The rearrangement links TRBV29-1 to TRBJ1-1; D is unresolved. CDR3 length: 13 residues. Trimming took 5 bases from V and 0 from J, leaving 10 bases between them. The germline CDR1 and CDR2 sequences are SQVTM and ANQGSEA. Written as DNA, the CDR3 is TGCAGCGTTCAATACAGTTTGAACACTGAAGCTTTCTTT. It specifies CSVQYSLNTEAFF.

This chain uses TRBV29-1 with TRBJ1-2; no clear D gene. The CDR3 is 11 residues long. The V gene lost 4 bases and the J gene lost 4 bases, with 7 bases spanning the gap. Germline V gene data show CDR1 as SQVTM and CDR2 as ANQGSEA. The CDR3 region is CSVVHSYGYTF. The CDR3 DNA sequence: TGCAGCGTTGTTCACTCCTATGGCTACACCTTC.